The 22 T cell receptor beta chains reported below all come from one sample, sequenced in a study of blood T cell repertoires in COVID-19. Data came from immunoSEQ multiplex PCR; TCRdb stores just in-frame clones and leaves some out. The sample lists 150,000 to 200,000 clones; 65% to 90% were seen once. The sequenced sample was PBMCs or T cells enriched from blood (not recorded which). Receptors were obtained from a man aged 50-59 years who had recovered from COVID-19.

The chain employs TRBV6-5 and TRBJ1-5, with 9 bases fitting TRBD1. Trimming removed 6 bases from V and 6 bases from J; junction bases left unmatched: 0. The CDR3 length is 12 residues. Germline V lookup: CDR1 MNHEY, CDR2 SVGAGI. CDR3 region: CASRQGAQPQHF. The CDR3, as DNA: TGTGCCAGCAGACAGGGGGCTCAGCCCCAGCATTTT.

A few counts support this clone. This chain uses TRBV6-5 with TRBJ2-1; D possibly corresponds to TRBD2 (6 bases). CDR1 and CDR2 from the germline V gene are MNHEY and SVGAGI. The V and J ends lost 2 bases and 11 bases respectively, with 16 bases between them. CDR3 length: 14 amino acids. CDR3 region: CASSYQRTKPKQFF. CDR3 DNA sequence: TGTGCCAGCAGTTACCAGCGGACTAAACCGAAGCAGTTCTTC.

This CDR3 is CASSIGQGRYEQYF. For the CDR3, the DNA is TGTGCCAGCAGCATAGGACAGGGACGCTACGAGCAGTACTTC. The chain couples TRBV7-2 to TRBJ2-7, with 8 bases aligning to TRBD1. V gave up 5 bases and J gave up 3 bases; unmatched junction bases: 6. Germline CDR1 SGHTA, CDR2 FQGNSA. The CDR3 is 14 residues long.

The V and J genes are TRBV2 and TRBJ1-5; the D gene is possibly TRBD1 (5 bases). Trimming pared 7 bases from V and 7 bases from J, leaving 14 bases between. Germline CDR1 SNHLY, CDR2 FYNNEI. The CDR3 consists of 13 residues. This CDR3 reads CASNLQGGQPQHF. As DNA, the CDR3 is TGTGCCAGCAATCTGCAGGGAGGACAGCCCCAGCATTTT.

This clone was picked up one time. The V gene is TRBV19, the J gene TRBJ1-2; TRBD1 matches at 7 bases. V lost 3 bases, J lost 8 bases, and 12 bases stayed unmatched. The CDR3 loop spans 15 amino acids. The germline gives CDR1 LNHDA, CDR2 SQIVND (reference sequence). The CDR3, as DNA: TGTGCCAGTAGTATCGCTGGGCGGGACAGAAACGGCTACACCTTC. It translates to CASSIAGRDRNGYTF.

The genes are TRBV5-5 and TRBJ1-5, with 8 bases identical to TRBD1. The germline V gene has CDR1 SGHKS and CDR2 YYEKEE (reference sequence). CDR3 length equals 15 residues. V lost 4 bases to trimming and J lost 4 bases; unmatched junction nucleotides: 7. The CDR3 sequence: CASSLTGGTNQPQHF. The CDR3 coding sequence is TGTGCCAGCAGCCTTACAGGGGGAACGAATCAGCCCCAGCATTTT.

The chain links TRBV12-3 or TRBV12-4 to TRBJ2-3; the D is unclear. Trimming took 6 bases from V and 3 from J, leaving 4 bases between them. The CDR3 consists of 11 residues. The CDR3 DNA sequence: TGTGCCAGCAGATATACAGATACGCAGTATTTT. It encodes CASRYTDTQYF.

This clone was seen a single time. This chain joins TRBV10-2 and TRBJ2-1; D is undetermined. The CDR3 covers 15 residues. Trimming shortened V by 6 bases and J by 6 bases, and 18 bases separated the two germline ends. Germline V CDR1 and CDR2: WSHSY, SAAADI. Here the CDR3 DNA reads TGCGCCAGCAGAATCTGGTCCCTTTACGGCAATGAGCAGTTCTTC. Translating gives CASRIWSLYGNEQFF.

V gene TRBV7-9 combines with J gene TRBJ1-1; D is possibly TRBD1 (5 bases). The V and J ends lost 1 base and 10 bases respectively, with 10 bases between them. This CDR3 comprises 12 residues. The germline V gene encodes CDR1 SEHNR and CDR2 FQNEAQ (reference sequence). CDR3 DNA sequence: TGTGCCAGCAGCTTAGAGAGGGACTCAGCTTTCTTT. Its translation is CASSLERDSAFF.

The gene calls are TRBV4-1 and TRBJ1-5, with D possibly matching TRBD1 (6 bases). CDR1 is MGHRA and CDR2 is YSYEKL in the germline V gene. This CDR3 is 16 amino acids long. The ends were cut back, 0 bases at V and 3 bases at J, with 12 bases in the middle. The CDR3 DNA is TGCGCCAGCAGCCAAGATCCAGGGGCTAACAATCAGCCCCAGCATTTT. Translating it yields CASSQDPGANNQPQHF.

V is TRBV7-9 and J is TRBJ1-1; 9 nucleotides line up with TRBD1. Looked up from germline, CDR1 is SEHNR and CDR2 is FQNEAQ (reference sequence). The CDR3 sequence is 17 residues long. The trim removed 1 base at V and 5 bases at J, leaving 11 bases unmatched. CDR3 protein: CASSLDGTGYRRTEAFF. The CDR3 nucleotides are TGTGCCAGCAGCTTAGATGGGACAGGGTATCGGAGGACTGAAGCTTTCTTT.

V gene TRBV5-1 combines with J gene TRBJ1-1; the D gene is possibly TRBD1 (5 bases). The CDR3 is 16 residues long. V dropped 0 bases and J dropped 1 base, with 13 bases sitting between them. CDR1 is SGHRS and CDR2 is YFSETQ in the germline V gene. Written as DNA, the CDR3 is TGCGCCAGCAGCTTGGCCGCGTGGGGCGCGAACACTGAAGCTTTCTTT. This sequence encodes CASSLAAWGANTEAFF.

The chain employs TRBV5-4 and TRBJ2-7; 11 positions match TRBD2. CDR1 and CDR2 from the germline V gene are SGHNT and YYREEE (reference sequence). This CDR3 region has 15 residues. V lost 0 bases and J lost 1; bases outside the gene matches: 0. CDR3 protein: CASSLASGGSYEQYF. The CDR3 bases are TGTGCCAGCAGCTTGGCTAGCGGGGGGTCCTACGAGCAGTACTTC. The whole variable domain, remainder taken from reference TRBV5-4 and TRBJ2-7, is ETGVTQSPTHLIKTRGQQVTLRCSSQSGHNTVSWYQQALGQGPQFIFQYYREEENGRGNFPPRFSGLQFPNYSSELNVNALELDDSALYLCASSLASGGSYEQYFGPGTRLTVT.

The genes are TRBV3-1 (or the pseudogene TRBV3-2) and TRBJ1-3; 7 nucleotides agree with TRBD1. The CDR3 runs to 16 residues. V shed 4 bases, J shed 1 base, and the junction held 7 bases outside the gene matches. CDR1 LGHDT and CDR2 YNNKEL come from the germline V gene (reference sequence). The CDR3 nucleotides are TGTGCCAGCAGCCCCAACAGGGGAAGGTCTGGAAACACCATATATTTT. It codes for CASSPNRGRSGNTIYF.

This chain links TRBV20-1 with TRBJ1-2, with D possibly TRBD1 on 5 matching bases. CDR1 DFQATT and CDR2 SNEGSKA come from the germline V gene (reference sequence). CDR3 length: 12 residues. Between the trimmed V and J ends, which lost 3 bases and 4 bases, there was a span of 9 bases. The CDR3: CSASQGSYGYTF. The DNA of the CDR3 is TGCAGTGCTAGTCAGGGATCCTATGGCTACACCTTC.

The chain recombines TRBV15 with TRBJ2-2, with TRBD1 identical over 8 bases. The CDR3 runs to 16 residues. V lost 1 base and J lost 0; bases outside the gene matches: 1. Germline V gives CDR1 LNHNV, CDR2 YYDKDF (reference sequence). CDR3 DNA sequence: TGTGCCACCAGCAGAGCACAGGGGGCGAACACCGGGGAGCTGTTTTTT. It yields the protein CATSRAQGANTGELFF. Full variable domain (rest looked up from reference TRBV15 and TRBJ2-2): DAMVIQNPRYQVTQFGKPVTLSCSQTLNHNVMYWYQQKSSQAPKLLFHYYDKDFNNEADTPDNFQSRRPNTSFCFLDIRSPGLGDTAMYLCATSRAQGANTGELFFGEGSRLTVL.

The J gene is TRBJ2-5, the V gene TRBV5-4, with D possibly matching TRBD2 (5 bases). The V end was cut by 1 base, the J end by 5 bases, with 12 bases between. CDR1 is SGHNT, CDR2 YYREEE, per germline (reference sequence). The CDR3 totals 14 residues. In nucleotides, the CDR3 is TGTGCCAGCAGCTTGAGGGAGCCCGGTGAGACCCAGTACTTC. Its protein product is CASSLREPGETQYF.

The rearrangement uses TRBV2 and TRBJ2-1; possible D gene TRBD2, 5 bases. In germline, CDR1 is SNHLY, CDR2 FYNNEI. This CDR3 is 12 amino acids long. Trimming took off 6 bases at V and 3 bases at J, with 6 bases between the two ends. The CDR3 DNA is TGTGCCAGCAGCGGGGACTACAATGAGCAGTTCTTC. Its protein product is CASSGDYNEQFF.

V usage is TRBV6-5 and J usage is TRBJ1-2, with TRBD1 matching over 9 bases. The CDR3 runs 13 residues. Germline V CDR1 and CDR2: MNHEY, SVGAGI. Trimming removed 8 bases from V and 2 bases from J; junction bases left unmatched: 3. The CDR3 DNA follows: TGTGCCAGCTCACAGGGGGCGAACTATGGCTACACCTTC. Translated, it gives CASSQGANYGYTF.

The table lists this clone with a few counts. The chain employs TRBV10-3 and TRBJ1-6, with D possibly being TRBD1 (5 bases). The germline V and J ends were trimmed by 7 bases and 4 bases, with 8 bases remaining between them. From germline, CDR1 is ENHRY and CDR2 SYGVKD. The CDR3 sequence is 13 residues long. The CDR3 reads CAIKTVYNSPLHF. The CDR3 bases are TGTGCCATCAAGACAGTGTATAATTCACCCCTCCACTTT.

The V and J genes are TRBV7-6 and TRBJ2-1; D is perhaps TRBD2 (7 bases). CDR1 is SGHVS, CDR2 FNYEAQ, per germline. V shed 1 base and J shed 4 bases, with 11 bases lying between them. This CDR3 has 15 amino acids. The CDR3 spells CASSLVGGPYNEQFF. CDR3 DNA: TGTGCCAGCAGCTTAGTGGGGGGGCCTTACAATGAGCAGTTCTTC.

As DNA, the CDR3 is TGTGCCAGCAGTTTAGGACAGGGGAATCAGCCCCAGCATTTT. Its translation: CASSLGQGNQPQHF. J is TRBJ1-5 and V is TRBV27; 9 bases map to TRBD1. Germline CDR1 is MNHEY and CDR2 is SMNVEV (reference sequence). Trimming took 2 bases from V and 4 from J; bases not matched to a gene: 0. The CDR3 consists of 14 residues.